The clone carrying this T cell receptor (beta chain) came up a few times. The antigen is not known. This CDR3 is built from 14 residues. V gave up 5 bases and J gave up 7 bases, with 13 bases separating them. Germline V CDR1 and CDR2: SGHRS, YFSETQ. The data are from a study of identical twins. Broader study findings: Carriage of fewer insertions was seen in abundant cord blood beta clonotypes, whereas memory repertoires showed none.

Template switching (which added a universal primer site) was used, and cDNA carried unique molecular identifiers. A single record per CDR3 protein comes from TCRdb applying MiXCR to the 5' RACE reads. The table includes roughly 250,000 distinct CDR3 sequences, 5.5% to 7% detected once. With no exceptions, donors were healthy Caucasians. These sequences were also reported in another study, on yellow fever vaccine responses in identical twins.

Sequencing was performed on memory (CD45RO+) T cells sorted from blood. The receptor comes from a woman between 18 and 30 years old in good health. J is TRBJ1-6 and V is TRBV5-1, with D possibly matching TRBD1 (5 bases). CDR3 sequence reads: CASRTEASNSPLHF. The DNA for the CDR3 is TGCGCCAGCAGGACAGAGGCTTCGAATTCACCCCTCCACTTT.